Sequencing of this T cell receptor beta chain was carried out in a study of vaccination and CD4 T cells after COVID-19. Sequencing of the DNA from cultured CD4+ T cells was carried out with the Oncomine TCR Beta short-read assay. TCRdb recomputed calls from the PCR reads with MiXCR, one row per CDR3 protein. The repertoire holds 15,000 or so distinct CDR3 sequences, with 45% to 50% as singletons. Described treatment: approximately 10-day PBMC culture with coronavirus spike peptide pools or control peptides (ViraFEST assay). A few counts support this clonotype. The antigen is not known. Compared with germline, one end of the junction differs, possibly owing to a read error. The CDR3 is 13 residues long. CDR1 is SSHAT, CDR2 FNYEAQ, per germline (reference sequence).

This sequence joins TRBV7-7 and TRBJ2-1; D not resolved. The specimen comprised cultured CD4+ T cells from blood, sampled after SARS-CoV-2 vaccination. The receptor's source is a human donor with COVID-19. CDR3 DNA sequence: TGTGCTAGCAGCGCCGGCGAGTACAATGAGCAGTTCTTC. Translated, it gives CASSAGEYNEQFF.